This is a list of T cell receptor beta chains from one sample in a study of blood T cell repertoires in COVID-19. TCRdb keeps only in-frame clones here, not all; method: immunoSEQ multiplex PCR. The sample contains some 74,000 clones, around 80% of which appear only once. Input material: peripheral blood. The receptors shown here come from a woman aged 50 to 65 with acute or convalescent COVID-19. Each CDR3 is given with its conserved first and last residue. Fields, in order: V gene, D gene, J gene, clone size, CDR3 DNA, CDR3 protein. A D gene is named only where the DNA matches it firmly. For some rows the clone size is stated as once, few or many, or as a class when expanded; others skip it.

V: TRBV6-5
D: TRBD1
J: TRBJ1-1
size: NA
DNA: TGTGCCAGCCGGGACAGGGGGCAAGGGAACACTGAAGCTTTCTTT
CDR3: CASRDRGQGNTEAFF

V: TRBV6-5
D: NA
J: TRBJ2-1
size: NA
DNA: TGTGCCAGCAGCCGAATGACTAGTGTAAATGAGCAGTTCTTC
CDR3: CASSRMTSVNEQFF

V: TRBV6-5
D: NA
J: TRBJ2-5
size: NA
DNA: TGTGCCAGCAGAGGCCGGGGAGAGACCCAGTACTTC
CDR3: CASRGRGETQYF

V: TRBV29-1
D: NA
J: TRBJ1-1
size: NA
DNA: TGCAGCGTTGGGGATACAGGTATGAACACTGAAGCTTTCTTT
CDR3: CSVGDTGMNTEAFF

V: TRBV5-6
D: NA
J: TRBJ2-7
size: NA
DNA: TGTGCCAGCAGCTTAGGGTGGGAGACGTACGAGCAGTACTTC
CDR3: CASSLGWETYEQYF

V: TRBV19
D: TRBD1
J: TRBJ1-2
size: few
DNA: TGTGCCATCGGACAGGGGTATGGCTACACCTTC
CDR3: CAIGQGYGYTF

V: TRBV29-1
D: NA
J: TRBJ1-3
size: few
DNA: TGCAGCGGGAAGGGCCAGGGGAACACCATATATTTT
CDR3: CSGKGQGNTIYF

V: TRBV5-5
D: TRBD1
J: TRBJ1-5
size: NA
DNA: TGTGCCAGCAGCTCAGCAGGGGGCGAACAGCCCCAGCATTTT
CDR3: CASSSAGGEQPQHF

V: TRBV28
D: NA
J: TRBJ2-7
size: NA
DNA: TGTGCCAGCAGCCGACCAGGGGCCCCCTCCTACGAGCAGTACTTC
CDR3: CASSRPGAPSYEQYF

V: TRBV12-3/TRBV12-4
D: NA
J: TRBJ2-5
size: NA
DNA: TGTGCCAGCAGTTTCGACAGACAAGAGACCCAGTACTTC
CDR3: CASSFDRQETQYF

V: TRBV11-2
D: NA
J: TRBJ2-1
size: NA
DNA: TGTGCCAGCAGCGCAACAGGGAATCGCAATGAGCAGTTCTTC
CDR3: CASSATGNRNEQFF

V: TRBV5-1
D: TRBD2
J: TRBJ2-2
size: NA
DNA: TGCGCCAGCAGCCCGACTAGCGCCACACAAAACACCGGGGAGCTGTTTTTT
CDR3: CASSPTSATQNTGELFF

V: TRBV5-1
D: TRBD1
J: TRBJ1-2
size: NA
DNA: TGCGCCAGCAGCTTGGGGGACAGGACAGAGGGCTACACCTTC
CDR3: CASSLGDRTEGYTF

V: TRBV5-4
D: NA
J: TRBJ1-6
size: NA
DNA: TGTGCCAGCAGCTTGGGTGGCAGGGGTTTTTATTCACCCCTCCACTTT
CDR3: CASSLGGRGFYSPLHF

V: TRBV11-2
D: TRBD1
J: TRBJ1-2
size: NA
DNA: TGTGCCAGCAGCCCGGGACAGGTCTATGGCTACACCTTC
CDR3: CASSPGQVYGYTF

V: TRBV4-1
D: NA
J: TRBJ2-3
size: NA
DNA: TGCGCCAGCAGCCCGACAGGTAGCACAGATACGCAGTATTTT
CDR3: CASSPTGSTDTQYF

V: TRBV5-6
D: NA
J: TRBJ1-2
size: NA
DNA: TGTGCCAGCAGCCCCCGCGATCGGGGGATCTATGGCTACACCTTC
CDR3: CASSPRDRGIYGYTF

V: TRBV12-3/TRBV12-4
D: TRBD2
J: TRBJ2-5
size: few
DNA: TGTGCCAGCTCCAGCGGGGGGGTCGAGACCCAGTACTTC
CDR3: CASSSGGVETQYF

V: TRBV25-1
D: NA
J: TRBJ1-2
size: NA
DNA: TGTGCCAGCACCCGGACAGATGCTAACTATGGCTACACCTTC
CDR3: CASTRTDANYGYTF

V: TRBV5-4
D: NA
J: TRBJ1-1
size: NA
DNA: TGTGCCAGCAGCCCACCATCGAGCACTGAAGCTTTCTTT
CDR3: CASSPPSSTEAFF

V: TRBV6-6
D: TRBD2
J: TRBJ2-5
size: NA
DNA: TGTGCCAGCAGCCGACTAGCGAGTAGCCAAGAGACCCAGTACTTC
CDR3: CASSRLASSQETQYF

V: TRBV19
D: NA
J: TRBJ1-1
size: NA
DNA: TGTGCCATCCCCCGGGGGGGGCATGCTTTCTTT
CDR3: CAIPRGGHAFF

V: TRBV3-1/TRBV3-2
D: NA
J: TRBJ1-6
size: NA
DNA: TGTGCCAGCAGCCAAGCGAATTCACCCCTCCACTTT
CDR3: CASSQANSPLHF

V: TRBV2
D: TRBD1
J: TRBJ2-3
size: few
DNA: TGTGCCAGCGCGTACCAGGACAGGATCACAGATACGCAGTATTTT
CDR3: CASAYQDRITDTQYF

V: TRBV6-1
D: NA
J: TRBJ2-7
size: NA
DNA: TGTGCCAGCAGTGAAGTGAACATTTACGAGCAGTACTTC
CDR3: CASSEVNIYEQYF

V: TRBV2
D: NA
J: TRBJ1-2
size: NA
DNA: TGTGCCAGCAGTGGACAGGTTGGCTACACCTTC
CDR3: CASSGQVGYTF